The subject of this entry is one TCR beta chain. Described time point: baseline, week 1 (first vaccination visit). The treatment is: pre-vaccination baseline after standard-of-care therapy. Produced via immunoSEQ multiplex PCR; TCRdb's table is partial and in-frame only. The table lists under 25,000 clones, 93% of them singletons. The sample originates from a study of a mutant IDH1 vaccine in newly diagnosed glioma. CDR3 length equals 15 residues. With 3 bases removed from V and 3 bases from J, the gap between germline ends came to 12 bases. Germline CDR1 is MDHEN and CDR2 is SYDVKM. The chain recombines TRBV28 with TRBJ1-5; D may be TRBD1 (5 bases). The sequence came from a man aged 40-55 years with glioma. The sample in question was PBMCs, obtained from a glioma patient treated with radiotherapy, temozolomide or both. CDR3 sequence: CASSLEGYNNQPQHF. The CDR3 DNA reads as TGTGCCAGCAGTTTGGAGGGGTATAACAATCAGCCCCAGCATTTT.